The 23 T cell receptor beta chains reported below all come from one sample, sequenced in a study of blood T cell repertoires in COVID-19. Libraries were prepared by immunoSEQ multiplex PCR; TCRdb keeps only in-frame clonotypes and omits some of them. The table shows some 88,000 clones, with about nine tenths occurring only once. The sample was peripheral blood. The source of these receptors is a human donor with active COVID-19. The donor label of this sample is uncertain.

The chain combines TRBV3-1 (or the pseudogene TRBV3-2) with TRBJ1-1; the match to TRBD1 covers 10 bases. Germline-derived CDR1 and CDR2 are LGHDT and YNNKEL (reference sequence). V was pared by 3 bases and J by 12 bases, with 1 base of the junction left unmatched. The CDR3 has 11 residues. The CDR3 region is CASSQDRGTFF. The CDR3 DNA is TGTGCCAGCAGCCAGGACAGGGGGACTTTCTTT.

The J gene is TRBJ2-3, the V gene TRBV5-4, with D hard to call. The germline gives CDR1 SGHNT, CDR2 YYREEE (reference sequence). Trimming took off 0 bases at V and 2 bases at J, with 7 bases between the two ends. This CDR3 is built from 14 residues. The CDR3 region is CASSLEESTDTQYF. In DNA, the CDR3 is TGTGCCAGCAGCTTGGAGGAGTCCACAGATACGCAGTATTTT.

The rearrangement joins TRBV6-1 to TRBJ1-6, with no clear D. The germline V and J ends were trimmed by 2 bases and 4 bases, with 9 bases remaining between them. CDR1 is MNHNS and CDR2 is SASEGT in the germline V gene. CDR3 length equals 15 residues. This CDR3 reads CASSESANYNSPLHF. In DNA form, the CDR3 reads TGTGCCAGCAGTGAATCAGCGAATTATAATTCACCCCTCCACTTT.

This sequence joins TRBV2 and TRBJ2-7, with D possibly being TRBD2 (6 bases). The CDR3 is made up of 13 amino acids. In germline, CDR1 is SNHLY, CDR2 FYNNEI. The germline V and J ends were trimmed by 7 bases and 3 bases, with 13 bases remaining between them. The CDR3 here is CASTDGEVYEQYF. DNA of the CDR3: TGTGCCAGCACCGACGGGGAGGTCTACGAGCAGTACTTC.

This chain joins TRBV15 and TRBJ2-2, with TRBD1 matching 11 bases. The V gene's germline CDR1 is LNHNV and CDR2 YYDKDF (reference sequence). The V and J ends lost 7 bases and 7 bases, in that order; junction bases with no gene match: 11. This CDR3 has 16 amino acids. In DNA form, the CDR3 reads TGTGCCACCAAGGAGGCCTGGACAGGGGGCCTCGGGGAGCTGTTTTTT. As protein: CATKEAWTGGLGELFF.

V and J are TRBV6-1 and TRBJ2-5; the D is unclear. The germline V gene has CDR1 MNHNS and CDR2 SASEGT. CDR3 size: 14 residues. The V gene lost 1 base and the J gene lost 1 base, with 7 bases spanning the gap. CDR3 DNA sequence: TGTGCCAGCAGTGAAGGTCCAGTCCAAGAGACCCAGTACTTC. Translated, it gives CASSEGPVQETQYF.

The chain employs TRBV5-1 and TRBJ1-3, with 7 bases fitting TRBD1. The CDR3 consists of 19 residues. Germline-derived CDR1 and CDR2 are SGHRS and YFSETQ. V dropped 1 base and J dropped 0; count of bases not matched to a gene: 13. The CDR3 coding sequence is TGCGCCAGCAGCTTGACAGCAAATTTCGGACAGGACTCTGGAAACACCATATATTTT. Its translation: CASSLTANFGQDSGNTIYF.

The chain recombines TRBV7-3 with TRBJ1-6; perhaps TRBD1 as D (5 bases). Trimming removed 2 bases at V and 9 bases at J, with 11 bases between. This CDR3 has 14 amino acids. Germline CDR1 is SGHTA and CDR2 is FQGTGA. The CDR3 sequence: CASSLLGEASPLHF. The CDR3, as DNA: TGTGCCAGCAGCTTATTAGGGGAAGCTTCACCCCTCCACTTT.

V gene TRBV11-2 combines with J gene TRBJ2-3; TRBD2 aligns across 8 bases. This CDR3 spans 16 amino acids. Germline assignment: CDR1 SGHAT and CDR2 FQNNGV. V trimming: 4 bases; J trimming: 5 bases; junction bases outside the gene matches: 11. CDR3 in DNA: TGTGCCAGCAGCTCCCTTAGCGGGACCTTTCAAGATACGCAGTATTTT. This gives the protein CASSSLSGTFQDTQYF.

The chain has TRBV2 and TRBJ1-2, with 7 nucleotides matching TRBD1. Per germline, CDR1 SNHLY and CDR2 FYNNEI. V shed 8 bases, J shed 8 bases, and the junction held 14 bases outside the gene matches. The CDR3 contains 14 residues. CDR3 sequence reads: CASGGQILVEGYTF. CDR3 in DNA: TGTGCCAGCGGGGGACAGATTCTTGTCGAGGGCTACACCTTC.

The chain carries TRBV4-2 and TRBJ1-3; D is uncertain. CDR1 is LGHNA, CDR2 YNFKEQ, per germline. The V and J ends lost 2 bases and 2 bases respectively, with 10 bases between them. CDR3 length: 15 residues. CDR3 sequence: CASSQPGETGNTIYF. The DNA for the CDR3 is TGTGCCAGCAGCCAACCGGGAGAAACTGGAAACACCATATATTTT.

The gene calls are TRBV4-2 and TRBJ2-3, with a possible D match to TRBD2 (5 bases). The CDR3 loop spans 13 amino acids. Germline CDR1 and CDR2: LGHNA and YNFKEQ. Trimming removed 8 bases at V and 3 bases at J, with 12 bases between. The CDR3 reads CASGLTTTDTQYF. CDR3 in DNA: TGTGCCAGCGGACTCACGACAACAGATACGCAGTATTTT.

Only a few counts were recorded for this clone. The chain has TRBV19 and TRBJ2-3; 13 bases are shared with TRBD2. With V trimmed by 3 bases and J by 3 bases, 3 bases remained unmatched. The CDR3 runs to 16 residues. Germline CDR1 is LNHDA and CDR2 is SQIVND (reference sequence). The DNA of the CDR3 is TGTGCCAGTAGTATCACTAGCGGGGGGGCAACAGATACGCAGTATTTT. This codes for CASSITSGGATDTQYF.

V is TRBV6-1 and J is TRBJ2-2; D is undetermined. Trimming removed 3 bases at V and 6 bases at J, with 8 bases between. The CDR3 is 13 residues long. Per the germline V gene, CDR1 is MNHNS and CDR2 is SASEGT. The CDR3 nucleotides read TGTGCCAGCAGTGATAGCCAGTCCGGGGAGCTGTTTTTT. Protein sequence: CASSDSQSGELFF.

The chain has TRBV28 and TRBJ1-6; D is perhaps TRBD1 (6 bases). There are 14 residues in the CDR3. Germline CDR1 is MDHEN and CDR2 is SYDVKM. Trimming removed 5 bases at V and 10 bases at J, with 15 bases between. The CDR3 coding sequence is TGTGCCAGCAGTCTACGGACAGACTCCTCACCCCTCCACTTT. Protein product: CASSLRTDSSPLHF.

The chain joins TRBV24-1 to TRBJ1-5, with D possibly matching TRBD1 (5 bases). V was pared by 7 bases and J by 1 base, with 10 bases between. Per germline, CDR1 KGHDR and CDR2 SFDVKD. This CDR3 spans 14 amino acids. CDR3 residues: CATRAGGSNQPQHF. Written as DNA, the CDR3 is TGTGCCACCAGGGCCGGGGGAAGCAATCAGCCCCAGCATTTT.

The rearrangement links TRBV6-2 or TRBV6-3 to TRBJ2-7; unclear D gene. From germline, CDR1 is MNHEY and CDR2 SVGEGT. The CDR3 is 13 amino acids. V was trimmed by 2 bases and J by 4 bases, leaving 9 bases between them. This chain's CDR3 is CASSYATVYEQYF. CDR3 nucleotide sequence: TGTGCCAGCAGTTACGCTACAGTTTACGAGCAGTACTTC.

This clone was observed a single time. This rearrangement joins TRBV5-3 to TRBJ2-3, with a tentative D call TRBD2 (6 bases). TRBV5-3 is noted as an ORF with a role that remains uncertain. The CDR3 is made up of 14 amino acids. V was shortened by 2 bases and J by 3 bases, with 10 bases between the two germline ends. The CDR3 DNA is TGTGCCAGAAGCTTTCCCCGGGGGACAGATACGCAGTATTTT. It specifies CARSFPRGTDTQYF.

The chain couples TRBV28 to TRBJ1-2, with a weak D call TRBD1 (6 bases). The CDR3 totals 12 residues. Germline CDR1 is MDHEN and CDR2 is SYDVKM. V was shortened by 5 bases and J by 8 bases, with 12 bases between the two germline ends. CDR3 sequence (DNA): TGTGCCAGCAGTCCTACAGGGAGCGGCTACACCTTC. Translated, it gives CASSPTGSGYTF.

The V gene is TRBV5-4, the J gene TRBJ2-7, with D tentatively TRBD1 (5 bases). From germline, CDR1 is SGHNT and CDR2 YYREEE (reference sequence). Trimming stripped 1 base from V and 3 bases from J, with 11 bases between. The CDR3 has 14 residues. The CDR3 protein is CASSLTGYSYEQYF. In DNA, the CDR3 is TGTGCCAGCAGCTTGACAGGCTACAGCTACGAGCAGTACTTC. The full variable domain, its missing parts supplied by reference TRBV5-4 and TRBJ2-7, is ETGVTQSPTHLIKTRGQQVTLRCSSQSGHNTVSWYQQALGQGPQFIFQYYREEENGRGNFPPRFSGLQFPNYSSELNVNALELDDSALYLCASSLTGYSYEQYFGPGTRLTVT.

The chain employs TRBV10-1 and TRBJ2-3; 11 nucleotides line up with TRBD1. Trimming took 3 bases from V and 2 from J; bases not matched to a gene: 1. Per germline, CDR1 WNHNN and CDR2 SYGVQD (reference sequence). The CDR3 is 15 amino acids. CDR3 region: CASSEGQGATDTQYF. CDR3 DNA: TGCGCCAGCAGTGAAGGACAGGGGGCCACAGATACGCAGTATTTT.

The chain joins TRBV5-8 to TRBJ1-5, with D possibly TRBD1 on 5 matching bases. The CDR3 consists of 13 residues. The germline V and J ends were trimmed by 5 bases and 7 bases, with 13 bases remaining between them. Germline assignment: CDR1 SGHTS and CDR2 YDEGEE. The CDR3 is CASRPGLEQPQHF. The CDR3 DNA reads TGTGCCAGCAGGCCAGGGTTAGAACAGCCCCAGCATTTT.

V is TRBV19 and J is TRBJ1-1; D gene uncertain. The V and J ends lost 5 bases and 3 bases respectively, with 10 bases between them. CDR3 length: 13 residues. CDR1 and CDR2 from the germline V gene are LNHDA and SQIVND (reference sequence). Here the CDR3 DNA reads TGTGCCAGTAGTGAGGAGGGATACACTGAAGCTTTCTTT. Protein: CASSEEGYTEAFF.